This T cell receptor (beta chain) was found in a study of OX40 agonist ivuxolimab in advanced cancers. As for the study in general: Ivuxolimab, an agonist antibody against OX40 (CD134), was given to patients. Antecedent anti-PD-1, anti-PD-L1 or anti-CTLA-4 therapy was permissible, with under 50% having received some. Three patients got partial responses; one had hepatocellular carcinoma and two had cutaneous melanoma.

Trimming pared 3 bases from V and 3 bases from J, leaving 12 bases between. This CDR3 has 15 residues. Germline V gene data show CDR1 as SGHVS and CDR2 as FQNEAQ. Study conclusions and caveats: Some patients who did not respond also had low normalized T-cell clonal expansion.

A word on this clone: Antigen specificity is unknown.

Clones were sequenced by immunoSEQ multiplex PCR, and TCRdb holds only the in-frame ones, with some missing. This table has around 70,000 clones, roughly 80% appearing once. This receptor was taken from an adult with an advanced solid tumor such as melanoma, head and neck, liver or kidney cancer. The chain uses TRBV7-8 and TRBJ1-5, with a weak D call TRBD1 (5 bases). The sequences come from CD4+ or CD8+ T cells sorted from blood, collected in a trial of the OX40 agonist ivuxolimab. In nucleotides, the CDR3 is TGTGCCAGCAGCTTTCTAGACAGAATCAATCAGCCCCAGCATTTT. As protein: CASSFLDRINQPQHF.